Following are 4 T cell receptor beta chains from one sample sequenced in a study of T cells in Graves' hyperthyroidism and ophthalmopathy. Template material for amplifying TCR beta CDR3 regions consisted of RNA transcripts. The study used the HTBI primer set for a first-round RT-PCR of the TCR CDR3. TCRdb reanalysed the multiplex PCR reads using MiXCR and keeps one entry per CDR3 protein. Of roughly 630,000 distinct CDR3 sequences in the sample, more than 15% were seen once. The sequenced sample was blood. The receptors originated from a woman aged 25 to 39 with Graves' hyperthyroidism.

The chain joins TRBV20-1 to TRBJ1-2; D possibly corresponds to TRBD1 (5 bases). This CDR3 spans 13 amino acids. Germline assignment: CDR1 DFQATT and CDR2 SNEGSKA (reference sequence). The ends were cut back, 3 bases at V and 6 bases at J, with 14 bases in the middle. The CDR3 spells CSASLRARNGYTF. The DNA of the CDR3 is TGCAGTGCTAGTCTCAGGGCCAGGAATGGCTACACCTTC.

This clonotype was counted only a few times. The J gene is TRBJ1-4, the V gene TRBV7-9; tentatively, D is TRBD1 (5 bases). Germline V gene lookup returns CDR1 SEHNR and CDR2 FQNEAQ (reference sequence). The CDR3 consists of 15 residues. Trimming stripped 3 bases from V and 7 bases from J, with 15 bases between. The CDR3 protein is CASSFGGASVEKLFF. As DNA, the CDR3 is TGTGCCAGCAGCTTCGGAGGGGCGTCGGTTGAAAAACTGTTTTTT.

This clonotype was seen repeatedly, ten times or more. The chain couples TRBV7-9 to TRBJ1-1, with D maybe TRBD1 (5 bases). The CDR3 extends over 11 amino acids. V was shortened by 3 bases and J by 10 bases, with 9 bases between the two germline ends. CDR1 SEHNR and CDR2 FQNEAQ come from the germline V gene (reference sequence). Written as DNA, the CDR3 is TGTGCCAGCAGCTTCGGGGGTGTAGCTTTCTTT. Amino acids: CASSFGGVAFF. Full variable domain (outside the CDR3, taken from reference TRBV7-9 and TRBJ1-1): DTGVSQNPRHKITKRGQNVTFRCDPISEHNRLYWYRQTLGQGPEFLTYFQNEAQLEKSRLLSDRFSAERPKGSFSTLEIQRTEQGDSAMYLCASSFGGVAFFGQGTRLTVV.

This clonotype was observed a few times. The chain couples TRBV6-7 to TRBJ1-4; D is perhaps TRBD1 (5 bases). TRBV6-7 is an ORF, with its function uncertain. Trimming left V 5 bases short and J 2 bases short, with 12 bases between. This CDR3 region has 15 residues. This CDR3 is CASSQWGKTNEKLFF. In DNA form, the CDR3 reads TGTGCCAGCAGTCAATGGGGCAAGACTAATGAAAAACTGTTTTTT.